This entry concerns a single T cell receptor (beta chain). The same CDR3 also results from other DNA sequences found in this sample. The record originates from a study of shared clonotypes between healthy human individuals. Naive CD8 cells comprised CD45RO-negative, CCR7-positively selected cells, excluding terminally differentiated effector memory CD45RA+ cells. Only in-frame clones appear in the TCRdb table, and some are missing; sequencing was by immunoSEQ multiplex PCR. The sample has roughly 890,000 clones, about 92% seen once. The sequenced material came from naive CD8+ T cells sorted from blood. This clonotype originated in a man aged 25-40 years in good health.

CDR3 DNA: TGTGCCAGCAGCTTCGGGACAGGGGGCTACGAGCAGTACTTC. Translated: CASSFGTGGYEQYF. The genes are TRBV5-4 and TRBJ2-7; 11 bases align to TRBD1. V was clipped by 2 bases and J by 3 bases; unmatched bases: 1. This CDR3 has 14 residues. Germline V gives CDR1 SGHNT, CDR2 YYREEE (reference sequence).